These 16 T cell receptor beta chains were sequenced from one sample in a study of preoperative IRX-2 immunotherapy in early breast cancer. Clones were read by immunoSEQ multiplex PCR, and TCRdb kept only the in-frame ones, dropping some. Of about 98,000 clones detected, 86% appear once; the ten largest clones hold about 1.9%. The treatment was: preoperative locoregional IRX-2 cytokine immunotherapy. The material was tumor tissue, obtained after IRX-2 immunotherapy. The source of these receptors is a human donor with breast cancer.

The rearrangement uses TRBV6-7 and TRBJ2-1; D may be TRBD2 (6 bases). TRBV6-7 is recorded as an ORF, its role being uncertain. The length of the CDR3 is 13 residues. Trimming pared 9 bases from V and 3 bases from J, leaving 12 bases between. The CDR3 protein is CASTGTLYNEQFF. CDR3 DNA sequence: TGTGCCAGTACGGGGACTCTCTACAATGAGCAGTTCTTC.

The CDR3 protein is CASREAQIYGYTF. The CDR3 nucleotides read TGTGCCAGCCGAGAGGCCCAGATCTATGGCTACACCTTC. V is TRBV6-7 and J is TRBJ1-2, with D unclear. TRBV6-7 is known as an ORF, though its function is uncertain. V was pared by 8 bases and J by 4 bases, with 14 bases between. The CDR3 spans 13 residues.

This chain uses TRBV18 with TRBJ2-5; 8 bases map to TRBD2. This CDR3 region has 14 residues. The junction had 4 bases not matched to a gene; V was cut back by 2 bases and J by 5 bases. CDR1 is KGHSH, CDR2 LQKENI, per germline. CDR3 loop: CASSPTAGEETQYF. CDR3 coding DNA: TGTGCCAGCTCACCAACAGCGGGAGAGGAGACCCAGTACTTC.

This clone was seen just once. This chain connects TRBV6-8 to TRBJ2-1; 8 bases are shared with TRBD1. Germline lookup yields CDR1 MNHGY and CDR2 SAAAGT. The CDR3 covers 14 residues. J lost 8 bases, V lost 5 bases, and 8 bases had no gene match. The CDR3 is CASSRTGPQDEQFF. The CDR3 bases are TGTGCCAGCAGTCGGACAGGGCCCCAGGATGAGCAGTTCTTC.

The chain couples TRBV19 to TRBJ1-2; D not certain. Germline CDR1 LNHDA, CDR2 SQIVND (reference sequence). The CDR3 runs 14 residues. Trimming took 3 bases from V and 9 from J, leaving 17 bases between them. Written as DNA, the CDR3 is TGTGCCAGTAGTATCATGACGGAGAGGGCTAGCTACACCTTC. This sequence encodes CASSIMTERASYTF.

CDR3 in amino acids: CASSLAGLLHQPQHF. CDR3 coding DNA: TGCGCCAGCAGCTTGGCGGGTCTTTTACATCAGCCCCAGCATTTT. The rearrangement links TRBV5-1 to TRBJ1-5; D remains ambiguous. From germline, CDR1 is SGHRS and CDR2 YFSETQ. Trimming stripped 0 bases from V and 5 bases from J, with 12 bases between. This CDR3 region has 15 residues. The full variable domain, rest sourced from reference TRBV5-1 and TRBJ1-5, is KAGVTQTPRYLIKTRGQQVTLSCSPISGHRSVSWYQQTPGQGLQFLFEYFSETQRNKGNFPGRFSGRQFSNSRSEMNVSTLELGDSALYLCASSLAGLLHQPQHFGDGTRLSIL.

The genes are TRBV25-1 and TRBJ1-1; maybe TRBD1 (5 bases). CDR1 and CDR2 from the germline V gene are MGHDK and SYGVNS. The ends were cut back, 1 base at V and 1 base at J, with 7 bases in the middle. CDR3 size: 14 residues. The CDR3 protein is CASSEWGGNTEAFF. The CDR3 DNA follows: TGTGCCAGCAGTGAATGGGGCGGGAACACTGAAGCTTTCTTT.

The chain carries TRBV7-5 and TRBJ2-1; TRBD2, the table's D call, was not compared with the DNA. TRBV7-5 is tagged as a pseudogene. The CDR3 has 15 amino acids. The CDR3 sequence is CASSETSGRDNEQFF. In nucleotides, the CDR3 is TGTGCCAGCAGTGAAACTAGCGGGAGGGACAATGAGCAGTTCTTC.

This clone was recorded only once. The junction does not match germline at one end; this may be a read error. The DNA has an unread or ambiguous base, and its residue is written X. The chain carries TRBV30 and TRBJ1-2; D is unresolved. Germline V gives CDR1 GTSNPN, CDR2 SVGIG (reference sequence). This CDR3 contains 15 residues. The CDR3 coding sequence is TGTGCCTGGRGTGTAGCGCTGGGAGCTAACTATGGCTACACCTTC. This gives the protein CAWXVALGANYGYTF.

The chain joins TRBV6-8 to TRBJ2-7, with 9 nucleotides matching TRBD2. The CDR3 extends over 16 amino acids. The ends lost 4 bases at V and 0 bases at J; junction bases unmatched: 7. Germline V lookup: CDR1 MNHGY, CDR2 SAAAGT. As DNA, the CDR3 is TGTGCCAGCAGTTTAGGGCGGGAGGGGAGCTCCTACGAGCAGTACTTC. Encoded protein: CASSLGREGSSYEQYF.

The CDR3 spells CASSQVLAGRHYEQYF. CDR3 sequence (DNA): TGCGCCAGCAGCCAAGTTCTGGCAGGCCGCCACTACGAGCAGTACTTC. This sequence joins TRBV23-1 and TRBJ2-7, with D hard to call. TRBV23-1 is labeled an ORF, and its function is uncertain. V was clipped by 6 bases and J by 3 bases, with 21 bases between them. The CDR3 totals 16 residues.

The chain is built from TRBV7-5 and TRBJ2-5; TRBD2, as called in the table, went unchecked against the DNA. TRBV7-5 is termed a pseudogene. The CDR3 totals 19 residues. CDR3 in DNA: TGTGCCAGCAGCCCCACGGGGGCTAGCGGGAGAGGGGTTCGAGAGACCCAGTACTTC. It codes for CASSPTGASGRGVRETQYF.

This clone has ten or more counts. CDR3 residues: CASSFGLGQGPSGYTF. The CDR3 DNA follows: TGTGCCAGCAGCTTCGGGTTGGGACAGGGGCCAAGTGGCTACACCTTC. The genes are TRBV11-3 and TRBJ1-2; 10 bases are a match to TRBD1. CDR1 is SGHNT and CDR2 is YENEEA in the germline V gene. V lost 3 bases and J lost 7; bases outside the gene matches: 11. The CDR3 is made up of 16 amino acids.

This sequence joins TRBV6-8 and TRBJ2-5, with TRBD1 matching 7 bases. Germline V CDR1 and CDR2: MNHGY, SAAAGT. Trimming at V came to 6 bases and at J to 1 base, leaving 5 bases not matched to a gene. The CDR3 loop spans 14 amino acids. The CDR3 coding sequence is TGTGCCAGCAGGGATACAGGGGCCCAAGAGACCCAGTACTTC. It translates to CASRDTGAQETQYF.

V and J are TRBV15 and TRBJ2-3, with D unclear. The CDR3 covers 15 residues. CDR1 and CDR2 from the germline V gene are LNHNV and YYDKDF (reference sequence). V was shortened by 8 bases and J by 1 base, with 16 bases between the two germline ends. The CDR3 DNA is TGTGCCACCCGCAAAGGGTCCTTTGGCACAGATACGCAGTATTTT. Translation: CATRKGSFGTDTQYF.

V and J are TRBV11-3 and TRBJ1-4; TRBD1 might be the D (6 bases). V lost 4 bases to trimming and J lost 4 bases, with 19 bases between them. The length of the CDR3 is 17 residues. Looked up from germline, CDR1 is SGHNT and CDR2 is YENEEA. This CDR3 is CASSSHFGGALNEKLFF. The CDR3 nucleotides are TGTGCCAGCAGCTCTCACTTCGGGGGGGCCCTTAATGAAAAACTGTTTTTT.